The source of this T cell receptor beta chain is a study of cytomegalovirus exposure and HLA in healthy donors. Between the trimmed V and J ends, which lost 0 bases and 0 bases, there was a span of 12 bases. CDR3 size: 16 residues. Germline lookup yields CDR1 MNHEY and CDR2 SVGAGI. Primers for the PCR totalled 60 Vbeta and 13 Jbeta. Data came from immunoSEQ multiplex PCR; TCRdb stores just in-frame clones and leaves some out. The profile shows around 130,000 clones, 74% of them singletons. The chain uses TRBV6-5 and TRBJ2-7, with a possible D match to TRBD1 (5 bases). The clonotype was recovered from a man aged 35-49 years in good health and CMV-seropositive. The specimen sequenced was PBMCs. The CDR3 spells CASSYSQGWGSYEQYF. The CDR3 nucleotides are TGTGCCAGCAGTTACTCGCAGGGATGGGGCTCCTACGAGCAGTACTTC.